This T cell receptor (beta chain) appears in the sequencing data of a study of T cell responses to AZD1222 COVID-19 vaccine. Study information: The analysis combined second doses at about 4 or about 12 weeks. Overall study results and limits: Spike-specific TCR depth and breadth grew after two AZD1222 doses.

For this clone: Antigen: not known.

Trimming pared 4 bases from V and 0 bases from J, leaving 14 bases between. This CDR3 comprises 16 residues. Germline CDR1 is SGHKS and CDR2 is YYEKEE (reference sequence). The table came from immunoSEQ multiplex PCR; TCRdb's copy has only in-frame clones and leaves some out. The sample consists of 120,000 to 150,000 clones, 90% to 95% of them appearing once. Sequencing was performed on peripheral blood, taken on day 0 of AZD1222 vaccination. The V and J genes are TRBV5-5 and TRBJ1-5; D is possibly TRBD1 (6 bases). This clonotype was obtained from an adult in good health. Written as DNA, the CDR3 is TGTGCCAGCAGCCTCACAGGGCTTTATAGCAATCAGCCCCAGCATTTT. Encoded protein: CASSLTGLYSNQPQHF. The complete variable domain, with remaining parts taken from reference TRBV5-5 and TRBJ1-5, reads DAGVTQSPTHLIKTRGQQVTLRCSPISGHKSVSWYQQVLGQGPQFIFQYYEKEERGRGNFPDRFSARQFPNYSSELNVNALLLGDSALYLCASSLTGLYSNQPQHFGDGTRLSIL.